Included here is one TCR beta chain sequence, with context. V lost 5 bases to trimming and J lost 4 bases; unmatched junction nucleotides: 4. The CDR3 is made up of 14 amino acids. Germline CDR1 reads MNHNS; CDR2 reads SASEGT. The data originate from a study of cytomegalovirus exposure and HLA in healthy donors. The PCR made use of 60 Vbeta and 13 Jbeta primers. TCRdb's table, derived via immunoSEQ multiplex PCR, lists solely in-frame clones and lacks some. The sample includes 65,000 to 100,000 clones, nearly 80% of them seen just once. This chain connects TRBV6-1 to TRBJ1-4; 7 bases agree with TRBD1. The clonotype was recovered from a female donor in good health and CMV-seronegative. Sequencing used PBMCs. CDR3 residues: CASSQTGINEKLFF. In nucleotides, the CDR3 is TGTGCCAGCAGTCAGACAGGGATTAATGAAAAACTGTTTTTT.